What follows are 2 T cell receptor beta chains derived from one specimen sequenced in a study of cytomegalovirus exposure and HLA in healthy donors. The PCR employed 60 Vbeta primers together with 13 Jbeta primers. Sequencing used immunoSEQ multiplex PCR; TCRdb keeps in-frame clones, though not all of them. The table lists 200,000 or so clones, approximately 80% of them singletons. Sequencing used PBMCs. All receptors come from a girl under 10 years old in good health and CMV-seronegative.

This clone was recorded once. One end of the junction is discordant with germline, which a read error may explain. The rearrangement joins TRBV7-9 to TRBJ2-2; D ambiguous. This CDR3 is built from 12 residues. Germline CDR1 SEHNR, CDR2 FQNEAQ (reference sequence). DNA for the CDR3: TGTGCCACAGAGGAGAACCCCGGGGAGCTGTTTTTT. This codes for CATEENPGELFF.

The genes are TRBV7-9 and TRBJ1-1; 9 nucleotides align to TRBD1. The germline V gene encodes CDR1 SEHNR and CDR2 FQNEAQ (reference sequence). Trimming took 1 base from V and 4 from J; bases not matched to a gene: 4. The CDR3 is made up of 15 amino acids. Here the CDR3 reads CASSLETGGPTEAFF. The CDR3 DNA reads as TGTGCCAGCAGCTTAGAAACAGGGGGCCCCACTGAAGCTTTCTTT.